These 29 T cell receptor beta chains share one sample of origin, sequenced in a study of OX40 agonist ivuxolimab in advanced cancers. The method was immunoSEQ multiplex PCR; TCRdb's version includes in-frame clones alone and lacks a portion of them. The table has 30,000 to 40,000 clones, roughly 85% seen once. Sequences were derived from CD4+ or CD8+ T cells sorted from blood, sampled in a trial of the OX40 agonist ivuxolimab. All receptors come from an adult with an advanced solid tumor such as melanoma, head and neck, liver or kidney cancer.

The chain has TRBV15 and TRBJ2-5, with 7 bases matching TRBD1. Per the germline V gene, CDR1 is LNHNV and CDR2 is YYDKDF (reference sequence). V trimming: 2 bases; J trimming: 7 bases; junction bases outside the gene matches: 4. The CDR3 covers 13 residues. The CDR3 spells CATSRNPGGTQYF. The CDR3 DNA sequence: TGTGCCACCAGCAGAAACCCAGGGGGGACCCAGTACTTC.

The chain couples TRBV14 to TRBJ2-5; 8 bases are shared with TRBD2. CDR1 SGHDN and CDR2 FVKESK come from the germline V gene. This CDR3 spans 15 amino acids. V dropped 3 bases and J dropped 5; count of bases not matched to a gene: 8. CDR3 sequence (DNA): TGTGCCAGCAGCCAGGATGCGGGAGGTTGGGAGACCCAGTACTTC. As protein: CASSQDAGGWETQYF.

The rearrangement uses TRBV11-2 and TRBJ2-2; TRBD1 agrees at 9 bases. From germline, CDR1 is SGHAT and CDR2 FQNNGV. There are 14 residues in the CDR3. Germline trimming cut 5 bases from V and 3 bases from J; bases unmatched to any gene: 1. The CDR3 reads CASSGQGHTGELFF. The CDR3 region has the DNA TGTGCCAGCAGCGGACAGGGGCACACCGGGGAGCTGTTTTTT.

About this clone: A much bigger clone sits one base away, suggesting this may be a read error. The CDR3 region is CASSQVEGSPLHF. CDR3 coding DNA: TGCGCCAGCAGCCAAGTGGAGGGTTCACCCCTCCACTTT. The V gene is TRBV4-3, the J gene TRBJ1-6; D remains unclear. V lost 1 base and J lost 9, with 7 bases in between. This CDR3 region has 13 residues. Per germline, CDR1 LGHNA and CDR2 YSLEER.

This chain connects TRBV7-8 to TRBJ1-3; TRBD1 matches 8 bases. The CDR3 runs 15 residues. The junction had 3 bases not matched to a gene; V was cut back by 5 bases and J by 0 bases. Germline assignment: CDR1 SGHVS and CDR2 FQNEAQ. The CDR3: CASSLDRGSGNTIYF. CDR3 bases: TGTGCCAGCAGCCTCGACAGGGGCTCTGGAAACACCATATATTTT.

The chain links TRBV7-9 to TRBJ1-1; unclear D gene. The CDR3 has 14 residues. The V gene lost 1 base and the J gene lost 5 bases, with 11 bases spanning the gap. The germline gives CDR1 SEHNR, CDR2 FQNEAQ (reference sequence). The CDR3 DNA follows: TGTGCCAGCAGCTTAGGAAAACCAGGAACTGAAGCTTTCTTT. Its protein product is CASSLGKPGTEAFF.

V gene TRBV6-5 combines with J gene TRBJ2-1; possible D gene TRBD1, 5 bases. The CDR3 extends over 14 amino acids. Germline V lookup: CDR1 MNHEY, CDR2 SVGAGI. Trimming removed 4 bases from V and 5 bases from J, with 12 bases in between. As DNA, the CDR3 is TGTGCCAGCAGTTGGCCCCAGGGCCACAATGAGCAGTTCTTC. It is translated as CASSWPQGHNEQFF.

This clone was detected only once. The chain combines TRBV7-3 with TRBJ2-6; D could derive from TRBD1 or TRBD2 (5 bases each). The V end lost 5 bases, the J end lost 9 bases, and 20 bases lay between the germline ends. Germline CDR1 reads SGHTA; CDR2 reads FQGTGA. This CDR3 has 16 residues. CDR3 amino acids: CASSHGIKGAGNVLTF. The CDR3, as DNA: TGTGCCAGCAGCCACGGGATTAAAGGGGCTGGCAACGTCCTGACTTTC.

The chain has TRBV29-1 and TRBJ2-1, with 11 bases fitting TRBD1. This CDR3 contains 14 residues. J was trimmed by 8 bases and V by 7 bases; bases with no gene match: 10. In germline, CDR1 is SQVTM, CDR2 ANQGSEA. CDR3 sequence reads: CSATDRGRVYEQFF. Written as DNA, the CDR3 is TGCAGCGCCACGGACAGGGGGCGCGTCTATGAGCAGTTCTTC.

The chain carries TRBV21-1 and TRBJ2-3; the D call of TRBD2 is as the table states it, not checked on the DNA. TRBV21-1 is classified as a pseudogene. CDR3 length: 17 amino acids. CDR3 nucleotides: TGTGCCAGCAGCCCCGACACGTACGGGACTAGCACAGATACGCAGTATTTT. Its protein is CASSPDTYGTSTDTQYF.

V and J are TRBV5-8 and TRBJ1-5; 8 bases line up with TRBD1. V trimming: 4 bases; J trimming: 5 bases; junction bases outside the gene matches: 5. CDR1 is SGHTS and CDR2 is YDEGEE in the germline V gene. There are 14 residues in the CDR3. CDR3 amino acids: CASSQDRVYQPQHF. CDR3 DNA sequence: TGTGCCAGCAGCCAGGACAGGGTTTATCAGCCCCAGCATTTT.

This sequence joins TRBV5-1 and TRBJ1-3; D gene unclear. The length of the CDR3 is 12 residues. V was clipped by 4 bases and J by 4 bases, with 6 bases between them. CDR1 is SGHRS, CDR2 YFSETQ, per germline. As DNA, the CDR3 is TGCGCCAGCAGCCTTGGCGGAAACACCATATATTTT. It translates to CASSLGGNTIYF.

Remarks on this clone: Other nucleotide sequences from this sample produce the same CDR3. The chain recombines TRBV7-9 with TRBJ1-2; D remains unclear. The CDR3 has 12 residues. The germline V gene encodes CDR1 SEHNR and CDR2 FQNEAQ (reference sequence). V was shortened by 5 bases and J by 4 bases, with 8 bases between the two germline ends. The DNA for the CDR3 is TGTGCCAGCAGCCCCGGTGGCTATGGCTACACCTTC. This encodes CASSPGGYGYTF.

This clone came up once. The chain uses TRBV9 and TRBJ1-1; 9 nucleotides line up with TRBD1. The junction had 8 bases not matched to a gene; V was cut back by 3 bases and J by 5 bases. In germline, CDR1 is SGDLS, CDR2 YYNGEE. This CDR3 spans 15 amino acids. For the CDR3, the DNA is TGTGCCAGCAGCGAGGGGCTACAGGGGGCGACTGAAGCTTTCTTT. Its translation: CASSEGLQGATEAFF.

This clone was counted a few times. The J gene is TRBJ1-2, the V gene TRBV2; perhaps TRBD1 as D (5 bases). This CDR3 spans 13 amino acids. Germline V gene data show CDR1 as SNHLY and CDR2 as FYNNEI. Trimming stripped 6 bases from V and 8 bases from J, with 16 bases between. CDR3 DNA sequence: TGTGCCAGCAGGGGGGAGGCGAGATTGGGCTACACCTTC. Its protein is CASRGEARLGYTF.

In this sample, this clone turned up once. The germline gene is not matched at one end of the junction; a read error may be the cause. The rearrangement joins TRBV6-5 to TRBJ1-6; D is unclear. CDR1 is MNHEY, CDR2 SVGAGI, per germline. The CDR3 totals 13 residues. CDR3 bases: TGTACCAGCAGACGCGACGGGAATTCACCCCTCCACTTT. Amino acids: CTSRRDGNSPLHF.

The chain is built from TRBV6-5 and TRBJ2-7; D is perhaps TRBD2 (6 bases). The germline V and J ends were trimmed by 2 bases and 6 bases, with 14 bases remaining between them. This CDR3 region has 14 residues. The germline gives CDR1 MNHEY, CDR2 SVGAGI. The CDR3 region has the DNA TGTGCCAGCAGTTACGGGGTGACTAGAGGCGAGCAGTACTTC. Encoded protein: CASSYGVTRGEQYF.

The chain joins TRBV5-1 to TRBJ2-5, with TRBD1 matching 9 bases. The germline V gene has CDR1 SGHRS and CDR2 YFSETQ. CDR3 length: 15 amino acids. The ends lost 4 bases at V and 5 bases at J; junction bases unmatched: 9. The CDR3: CASSTGDRVSETQYF. The CDR3 nucleotides are TGCGCCAGCAGCACCGGGGACAGGGTTAGCGAGACCCAGTACTTC.

Within the sample, this clone is medium-sized (0.01 to 0.1%). The CDR3 sequence is CASSMRQGGRRNQPQHF. The CDR3 DNA follows: TGTGCCAGTAGTATGCGACAGGGGGGAAGACGAAATCAGCCCCAGCATTTT. The genes are TRBV19 and TRBJ1-5, with 9 bases identical to TRBD1. Looked up from germline, CDR1 is LNHDA and CDR2 is SQIVND (reference sequence). Unmatched junction bases numbered 10, after V lost 3 bases and J lost 4 bases. The CDR3 is 17 amino acids.

The J gene is TRBJ2-6, the V gene TRBV7-2; D might be TRBD1 or TRBD2, each matching 5 bases. This CDR3 spans 15 amino acids. Trimming took 8 bases from V and 4 from J, leaving 15 bases between them. Germline V gene sequence: CDR1 SGHTA, CDR2 FQGNSA. CDR3 in amino acids: CASASGAVGANVLTF. The CDR3 coding sequence is TGTGCCAGCGCTTCCGGGGCTGTGGGGGCCAACGTCCTGACTTTC.

This clone is a singleton in its sample. The CDR3 spells CASSQGSTRRNTEAFF. CDR3 in DNA: TGTGCCAGCAGCCAAGGGTCTACGCGAAGGAACACTGAAGCTTTCTTT. The chain employs TRBV4-2 and TRBJ1-1, with no clear D. There are 16 residues in the CDR3. Per the germline V gene, CDR1 is LGHNA and CDR2 is YNFKEQ. Deletions cut 1 base from V and 1 base from J, with 13 bases between.

This clone was seen only a few times. This chain uses TRBV5-3 with TRBJ1-1; D gene uncertain. TRBV5-3 is filed as an ORF, its function uncertain. CDR3 size: 9 residues. The V and J ends lost 4 bases and 7 bases respectively, with 2 bases between them. The CDR3 nucleotides are TGTGCCAGAAGCGGTGAAGCTTTCTTT. Its protein product is CARSGEAFF.

J is TRBJ2-7 and V is TRBV5-1, with TRBD2 identical over 10 bases. V trimming: 5 bases; J trimming: 3 bases; junction bases outside the gene matches: 8. This CDR3 spans 15 amino acids. Germline-derived CDR1 and CDR2 are SGHRS and YFSETQ. The CDR3 protein is CASREKAGGYYEQYF. CDR3 bases: TGCGCCAGCAGAGAAAAAGCGGGAGGGTACTACGAGCAGTACTTC.

The chain is built from TRBV7-2 and TRBJ1-1; no firm D call. The CDR3 extends over 13 amino acids. Germline CDR1 and CDR2: SGHTA and FQGNSA. V lost 3 bases, J lost 1 base, and 6 bases lay in between. The CDR3 loop is CASSFQQNTEAFF. The CDR3 coding sequence is TGTGCCAGCAGCTTTCAACAGAACACTGAAGCTTTCTTT. The full variable domain, completed using reference TRBV7-2 and TRBJ1-1, is GAGVSQSPSNKVTEKGKDVELRCDPISGHTALYWYRQSLGQGLEFLIYFQGNSAPDKSGLPSDRFSAERTGGSVSTLTIQRTQQEDSAVYLCASSFQQNTEAFFGQGTRLTVV.

J is TRBJ1-1 and V is TRBV5-1; no reliable D call. This CDR3 has 14 residues. Trimming took 0 bases from V and 1 from J, leaving 7 bases between them. Germline CDR1 and CDR2: SGHRS and YFSETQ. Here the CDR3 DNA reads TGCGCCAGCAGCTTGGAACAGAGGAACACTGAAGCTTTCTTT. This sequence encodes CASSLEQRNTEAFF.

The chain is built from TRBV5-1 and TRBJ1-5; 7 bases fit TRBD1. With 5 bases clipped from V and 4 bases from J, the junction kept 9 bases outside the gene matches. Germline values: CDR1 SGHRS, CDR2 YFSETQ. This CDR3 is 15 amino acids long. The CDR3 spells CASSSTGQKNQPQHF. The DNA of the CDR3 is TGCGCCAGCAGTTCGACGGGACAGAAGAATCAGCCCCAGCATTTT.

This clone was counted a few times. The chain couples TRBV6-5 to TRBJ2-7, with a weak D call TRBD2 (6 bases). Germline V CDR1 and CDR2: MNHEY, SVGAGI. The CDR3 sequence is 16 residues long. The V end was cut by 0 bases, the J end by 4 bases, with 16 bases between. The CDR3 is CASSYSSGLDPYEQYF. CDR3 nucleotide sequence: TGTGCCAGCAGTTACTCTTCGGGACTCGACCCATACGAGCAGTACTTC.

This clone was picked up one time. CDR3 in amino acids: CASSDSMVAGSYNEQFF. CDR3 coding DNA: TGTGCCAGCAGTGACTCGATGGTAGCGGGCTCCTACAATGAGCAGTTCTTC. The chain joins TRBV6-4 to TRBJ2-1; 7 nucleotides line up with TRBD2. CDR1 and CDR2 from the germline V gene are MRHNA and SNTAGT. J gave up 0 bases and V 0 bases, and 5 bases lay outside the gene matches. The CDR3 loop spans 17 amino acids.

This chain links TRBV7-6 with TRBJ2-5, with 9 bases lining up with TRBD1. The CDR3 totals 15 residues. Germline V gene sequence: CDR1 SGHVS, CDR2 FNYEAQ. V lost 2 bases and J lost 2; bases outside the gene matches: 3. The CDR3 coding sequence is TGTGCCAGCAGCTTACCGACAGGGGGGCAAGAGACCCAGTACTTC. As protein: CASSLPTGGQETQYF.